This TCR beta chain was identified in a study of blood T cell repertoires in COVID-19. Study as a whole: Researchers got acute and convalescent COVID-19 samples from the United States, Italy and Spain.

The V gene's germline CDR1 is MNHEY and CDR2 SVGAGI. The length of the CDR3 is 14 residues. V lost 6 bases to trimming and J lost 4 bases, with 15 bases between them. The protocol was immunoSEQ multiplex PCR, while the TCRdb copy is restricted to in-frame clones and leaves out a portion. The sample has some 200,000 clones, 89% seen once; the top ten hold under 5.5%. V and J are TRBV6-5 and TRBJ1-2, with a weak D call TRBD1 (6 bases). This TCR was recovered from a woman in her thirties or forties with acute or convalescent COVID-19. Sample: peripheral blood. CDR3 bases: TGTGCCAGCAGACTTGGAGGGGGGGGCTATGGCTACACCTTC. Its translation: CASRLGGGGYGYTF.